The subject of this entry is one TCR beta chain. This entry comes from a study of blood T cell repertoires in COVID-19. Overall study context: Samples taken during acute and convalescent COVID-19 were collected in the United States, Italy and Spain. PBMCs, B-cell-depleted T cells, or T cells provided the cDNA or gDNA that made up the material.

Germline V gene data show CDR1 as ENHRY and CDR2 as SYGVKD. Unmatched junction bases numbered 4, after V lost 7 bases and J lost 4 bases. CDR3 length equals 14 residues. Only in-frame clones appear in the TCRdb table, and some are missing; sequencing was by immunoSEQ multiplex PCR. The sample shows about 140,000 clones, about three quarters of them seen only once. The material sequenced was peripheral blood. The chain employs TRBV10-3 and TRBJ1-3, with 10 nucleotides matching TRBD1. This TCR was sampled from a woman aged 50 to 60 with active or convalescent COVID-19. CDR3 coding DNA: TGTGCCATCACCGGGACAGGGGCAGGAAACACCATATATTTT. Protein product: CAITGTGAGNTIYF.